This T cell receptor (beta chain) was sequenced in a study of early T cells in non-severe SARS-CoV-2 infection. Overall study context: Whole-blood bulk RNA, unsorted, was sequenced, and chains were unpaired.

This clonotype has a count of ten or more. The target antigen is unknown. Study conclusions and caveats: VDJdb matches were skewed toward anti-spike CD8 T cell responses.

The CDR3 contains 18 residues. The V gene end was trimmed by 7 bases and the J gene end by 1 base; junction bases not matched to a gene: 18. CDR1 and CDR2 from the germline V gene are MNHEY and SVGAGI. Unique molecular identifiers were affixed to single, distinct cDNA molecules. MiXCR, run by TCRdb on the 5' RACE reads, gives a single entry per CDR3 protein. Seen here are 50,000 to 65,000 distinct CDR3 sequences, about 9.1% observed once, and the top ten hold 3.5% to 5%. The chain recombines TRBV6-5 with TRBJ1-1; 7 nucleotides line up with TRBD1. Specimen: whole blood. The TCR was taken from an adult who was a healthcare worker with PCR-confirmed SARS-CoV-2 infection or an uninfected control (not recorded which). CDR3 loop: CASNKLGTVEKKNTEAFF. CDR3 bases: TGTGCCAGCAACAAATTAGGGACAGTAGAGAAAAAGAACACTGAAGCTTTCTTT.